These 20 T cell receptor beta chains came from one sample sequenced in a study of T cell changes during pregnancy in multiple sclerosis (dated by TCRdb to between 2018 and 2021). Receptor amplification or capture employed the immunoSEQ multiplex PCR assay. TCRdb stores this immuneACCESS table with in-frame sequences only. Part of the clones is absent; in the studies checked, under half of the shortfall reflects unresolved V genes, and no reason is known for the rest. The sample contains about 49,000 clones, 85% to 95% of them found a single time. The top ten clones comprise 4.5% to 5.5% of the sample. Sample: CD8+ T cells from peripheral blood mononuclear cells, taken before pregnancy. Receptors were obtained from a female donor with multiple sclerosis, enrolled in a pregnancy study.

V is TRBV5-6 and J is TRBJ2-7; 7 nucleotides line up with TRBD2. V shed 4 bases and J 0 bases; nucleotides not matched to a gene: 4. This CDR3 has 14 residues. Germline V gives CDR1 SGHDT, CDR2 YYEEEE. CDR3 in amino acids: CASSVSGNSYEQYF. CDR3 bases: TGTGCCAGCAGCGTGAGCGGGAACTCCTACGAGCAGTACTTC.

This rearrangement joins TRBV4-2 to TRBJ2-1, with 11 bases fitting TRBD2. The V gene end was trimmed by 4 bases and the J gene end by 4 bases; junction bases not matched to a gene: 9. Germline V gene lookup returns CDR1 LGHNA and CDR2 YNFKEQ. This CDR3 has 17 residues. The CDR3 region is CASSPPAGLAVYNEQFF. CDR3 DNA: TGTGCCAGCAGCCCCCCCGCGGGACTAGCGGTATACAATGAGCAGTTCTTC.

This chain connects TRBV19 to TRBJ2-7, with TRBD2 matching over 7 bases. The germline V gene encodes CDR1 LNHDA and CDR2 SQIVND (reference sequence). The CDR3 extends over 15 amino acids. J was trimmed by 3 bases and V by 5 bases; bases with no gene match: 10. The CDR3 coding sequence is TGTGCCAGTAGTGTCAGCGGGACGAGCGACTACGAGCAGTACTTC. Encoded protein: CASSVSGTSDYEQYF.

This chain joins TRBV4-1 and TRBJ2-1; 8 bases are a match to TRBD1. The J segment lost 6 bases and the V segment lost 4 bases, leaving 8 bases of the junction unmatched. This CDR3 is built from 15 residues. From germline, CDR1 is MGHRA and CDR2 YSYEKL. The CDR3 nucleotides read TGCGCCAGCAGCCCCCGGACAGGGTCCCTCAATGAGCAGTTCTTC. Its protein is CASSPRTGSLNEQFF.

CDR3 DNA: TGTGCCAGCAACAACGGAGGATCCTACGAGCAGTACTTC. This gives the protein CASNNGGSYEQYF. The gene calls are TRBV5-7 and TRBJ2-7; tentatively, D is TRBD2 (5 bases). TRBV5-7 is known as an ORF, though its function is uncertain. V lost 6 bases and J 1 base, leaving 11 bases between the germline ends. The CDR3 totals 13 residues.

The V call is TRBV30, the J call TRBJ2-1, with 14 bases matching TRBD2. V shed 0 bases, J shed 3 bases, and the junction held 13 bases outside the gene matches. CDR3 length: 20 residues. Per germline, CDR1 GTSNPN and CDR2 SVGIG (reference sequence). The CDR3 is CAWSVPAGLAGVAGYNEQFF. The CDR3 nucleotides are TGTGCCTGGAGTGTACCGGCGGGACTAGCGGGAGTTGCTGGCTACAATGAGCAGTTCTTC.

This chain connects TRBV29-1 to TRBJ2-1; weak D call: TRBD2 (7 bases). Trimming removed 4 bases from V and 3 bases from J, with 19 bases in between. Germline values: CDR1 SQVTM, CDR2 ANQGSEA. The CDR3 has 16 amino acids. The CDR3 DNA is TGCAGCGTTGCCGGGGCGGGAGAGGGGGACTACAATGAGCAGTTCTTC. It yields the protein CSVAGAGEGDYNEQFF.

The chain uses TRBV7-2 and TRBJ1-1; D remains unclear. V lost 1 base, J lost 6 bases, and 18 bases lay in between. Germline V gene sequence: CDR1 SGHTA, CDR2 FQGNSA. CDR3 length equals 16 residues. The CDR3 coding sequence is TGTGCCAGCAGCTTAGGATTTGTGGTTGGAGACCCTGAAGCTTTCTTT. This translates into CASSLGFVVGDPEAFF.

This chain uses TRBV4-1 with TRBJ2-7; 7 nucleotides agree with TRBD2. J gave up 0 bases and V 3 bases, and 5 bases lay outside the gene matches. The CDR3 contains 15 residues. Germline CDR1 MGHRA, CDR2 YSYEKL. The CDR3, as DNA: TGCGCCAGCAGCCAGCCCCGGGACTACTCCTACGAGCAGTACTTC. It yields the protein CASSQPRDYSYEQYF.

The V and J genes are TRBV7-6 and TRBJ2-6, with TRBD2 matching over 7 bases. This CDR3 contains 15 residues. Germline trimming cut 2 bases from V and 2 bases from J; bases unmatched to any gene: 0. Per germline, CDR1 SGHVS and CDR2 FNYEAQ. The CDR3 DNA reads TGTGCCAGCAGCTTAAGCGGGGCTGGGGCCAACGTCCTGACTTTC. This encodes CASSLSGAGANVLTF.

The genes are TRBV6-4 and TRBJ2-1; tentatively, D is TRBD2 (6 bases). CDR3 length: 15 amino acids. Trimming removed 0 bases at V and 9 bases at J, with 15 bases between. Germline V gene sequence: CDR1 MRHNA, CDR2 SNTAGT. The CDR3 loop reads CASSDSTSSLGEQFF. The CDR3 DNA reads TGTGCCAGCAGTGACTCGACTAGTTCCCTGGGTGAGCAGTTCTTC.

This chain uses TRBV4-1 with TRBJ2-7, with D possibly TRBD1 on 6 matching bases. Trimming cost V 3 bases and J 4 bases, with 13 bases left between them. The CDR3 totals 14 residues. The V gene's germline CDR1 is MGHRA and CDR2 YSYEKL. The CDR3 protein is CASSQNSDSYEQYF. CDR3 coding DNA: TGCGCCAGCAGCCAGAACTCGGACAGTTACGAGCAGTACTTC.

The chain is built from TRBV11-2 and TRBJ2-7, with D tentatively TRBD1 (5 bases). Between the trimmed V and J ends, which lost 3 bases and 2 bases, there was a span of 11 bases. In germline, CDR1 is SGHAT, CDR2 FQNNGV. The length of the CDR3 is 14 residues. CDR3 in DNA: TGTGCCAGCAGCTTCTTCAGGGATCCCTACGAGCAGTACTTC. Its protein is CASSFFRDPYEQYF.

The CDR3 DNA sequence: TGTGCCAGCAGCCAGCTCGAGGGTTGGAACTATGGCTACACCTTC. Translating it yields CASSQLEGWNYGYTF. The chain combines TRBV11-2 with TRBJ1-2; no firm D call. Germline V CDR1 and CDR2: SGHAT, FQNNGV. Trimming shortened V by 5 bases and J by 2 bases, and 15 bases separated the two germline ends. This CDR3 is built from 15 residues.

The V gene is TRBV19, the J gene TRBJ2-7; 10 bases fit TRBD2. The length of the CDR3 is 14 residues. Germline loops: CDR1 LNHDA, CDR2 SQIVND (reference sequence). Unmatched junction bases numbered 3, after V lost 3 bases and J lost 4 bases. CDR3 coding DNA: TGTGCCAGTAGTATTCTAGCGGGAGAGTACGAGCAGTACTTC. Amino acid sequence: CASSILAGEYEQYF.

Only one count was recorded for this clone. V usage is TRBV5-1 and J usage is TRBJ2-7, with 8 bases fitting TRBD1. The CDR3 length is 14 residues. Germline V CDR1 and CDR2: SGHRS, YFSETQ. V lost 0 bases to trimming and J lost 2 bases; unmatched junction nucleotides: 1. This CDR3 is CASSLDRGAYEQYF. CDR3 DNA sequence: TGCGCCAGCAGCTTGGACAGGGGGGCCTACGAGCAGTACTTC.

The rearrangement joins TRBV28 to TRBJ1-5; 8 bases match TRBD1. The CDR3 contains 16 residues. V was pared by 4 bases and J by 2 bases, with 7 bases of the junction left unmatched. Looked up from germline, CDR1 is MDHEN and CDR2 is SYDVKM. CDR3 amino acids: CASSSGQELGNQPQHF. Written as DNA, the CDR3 is TGTGCCAGCAGTTCGGGACAGGAGTTGGGCAATCAGCCCCAGCATTTT.

The chain links TRBV9 to TRBJ2-1; 13 nucleotides agree with TRBD2. The CDR3 consists of 17 residues. Germline loops: CDR1 SGDLS, CDR2 YYNGEE. Unmatched junction bases numbered 0, after V lost 0 bases and J lost 0 bases. The CDR3 region is CASSVGTSGSSYNEQFF. CDR3 nucleotides: TGTGCCAGCAGCGTAGGGACTAGCGGGAGCTCCTACAATGAGCAGTTCTTC. The whole variable domain, filled in from reference TRBV9 and TRBJ2-1, reads DSGVTQTPKHLITATGQRVTLRCSPRSGDLSVYWYQQSLDQGLQFLIQYYNGEERAKGNILERFSAQQFPDLHSELNLSSLELGDSALYFCASSVGTSGSSYNEQFFGPGTRLTVL.

The chain carries TRBV7-3 and TRBJ2-1, with D possibly being TRBD1 (5 bases). The V gene lost 1 base and the J gene lost 2 bases, with 9 bases spanning the gap. Germline V CDR1 and CDR2: SGHTA, FQGTGA. CDR3 length equals 15 residues. CDR3 sequence (DNA): TGTGCCAGCAGCTTAATAGGGGTGGCCTACAATGAGCAGTTCTTC. Translated: CASSLIGVAYNEQFF.

The chain has TRBV19 and TRBJ2-5; 9 nucleotides match TRBD2. The V segment lost 3 bases and the J segment 5 bases; nucleotides outside the gene matches: 7. Germline V gene data show CDR1 as LNHDA and CDR2 as SQIVND (reference sequence). CDR3 length: 15 residues. The CDR3 here is CASSIRLAGTETQYF. CDR3 nucleotides: TGTGCCAGTAGTATCCGGCTAGCGGGAACGGAGACCCAGTACTTC.